The 5 T cell receptor beta chains below come from one sample, sequenced in a study of human T cells and chemical hapten exposure. The time point is: patch test 3, about 24 weeks after DPC sensitization. Described treatment: therapeutic diphenylcyclopropenone sensitization with weekly scalp DPC. One entry per CDR3 protein results from TCRdb running MiXCR on the RACE reads. The sample has about 84,000 distinct CDR3 sequences; about a tenth are singletons. The sequencing here drew on whole blood, taken in connection with sensitization to the hapten diphenylcyclopropenone (DPC). The receptors were sampled from a woman aged 45-60 years with alopecia areata. Some clones in this sample may be carry-over from other donors' samples.

This clonotype has a handful of counts. The CDR3, as DNA: TGCGCCAGCAGCGCCGGACTAGCGGGACCCAACAATGAGCAGTTCTTC. This translates into CASSAGLAGPNNEQFF. The chain uses TRBV5-1 and TRBJ2-1, with 12 bases lining up with TRBD2. CDR3 length: 16 residues. Germline V gene data show CDR1 as SGHRS and CDR2 as YFSETQ. Trimming took 4 bases from V and 5 from J; bases not matched to a gene: 7.

There are many counts of this clonotype. The chain links TRBV19 to TRBJ2-6, with D possibly matching TRBD2 (6 bases). V was cut by 4 bases and J by 4 bases, with 20 bases left in between. The CDR3 totals 18 residues. Germline CDR1 and CDR2: LNHDA and SQIVND (reference sequence). CDR3 protein: CASSTPTKGGAGANVLTF. CDR3 sequence (DNA): TGTGCCAGTAGTACGCCGACCAAGGGCGGGGCCGGGGCCAACGTCCTGACTTTC.

This clonotype has a count of ten or more. This rearrangement joins TRBV29-1 to TRBJ2-5, with a tentative D call TRBD2 (6 bases). Germline CDR1 and CDR2: SQVTM and ANQGSEA. Trimming stripped 4 bases from V and 5 bases from J, with 8 bases between. The CDR3 is 11 residues long. The CDR3 loop is CSVGEVETQYF. CDR3 in DNA: TGCAGCGTTGGGGAGGTGGAGACCCAGTACTTC.

The genes are TRBV29-1 and TRBJ2-7; D gene uncertain. The CDR3 has 14 amino acids. Trimming removed 7 bases from V and 0 bases from J, with 16 bases in between. The germline gives CDR1 SQVTM, CDR2 ANQGSEA. The CDR3: CSAELPGRSYEQYF. CDR3 DNA: TGCAGCGCCGAACTACCGGGCCGCTCCTACGAGCAGTACTTC.

This clonotype was observed a handful of times. V is TRBV3-1 and J is TRBJ2-4; 11 bases are shared with TRBD2. Trimming at V came to 4 bases and at J to 0 bases, leaving 2 bases not matched to a gene. Per the germline V gene, CDR1 is LGHDT and CDR2 is YNNKEL (reference sequence). This CDR3 region has 16 residues. This CDR3 is CASSPGLAGAKNIQYF. For the CDR3, the DNA is TGTGCCAGCAGCCCCGGACTAGCGGGAGCCAAAAACATTCAGTACTTC.